This is a list of T cell receptor beta chains from one sample in a study of T cell responses to AZD1222 COVID-19 vaccine. The assay was immunoSEQ multiplex PCR, and TCRdb's table has in-frame clones only and misses some. This sample has tens of thousands of clones, with less than 95% found just once. The source was peripheral blood, collected 28 days after the second AZD1222 dose. These receptors originate from an adult who received the AZD1222 COVID-19 vaccine. Each CDR3 is given with its conserved first and last residue. Each record gives: CDR3 DNA, CDR3 protein, clone size, D gene, J gene, V gene. The D gene is left open where the match is weak. The size field is filled for only some rows; it gives once, few, many or a size class.

TGTGCCAGCAGTAGCGGGACTAGCGGGGGCAATGAGCAGTTCTTC | CASSSGTSGGNEQFF | . | TRBD2 | TRBJ2-1 | TRBV6-6
TGTGCCAGCAGTACTCCGGACAGGGGATATGGCTACACCTTC | CASSTPDRGYGYTF | . | TRBD1 | TRBJ1-2 | TRBV28
TGCGCCAGCAGCCCAGGACAGGGGACCTACAATGAGCAGTTCTTC | CASSPGQGTYNEQFF | . | TRBD1 | TRBJ2-1 | TRBV5-1
TGTGCCAGCTCACCGTCGGGACAGGGGGCGCGAAGTAATGGCTACACCTTC | CASSPSGQGARSNGYTF | . | TRBD1 | TRBJ1-2 | TRBV18
TGTGCCAGCAGTTACGAAATAGACAGGGGTAGTTCTAAGAATCAGCCCCAGCATTTT | CASSYEIDRGSSKNQPQHF | . | TRBD1 | TRBJ1-5 | TRBV6-2/TRBV6-3
TGTGCCAGCGGCCGGGACTTTCGGACCCAGTACTTC | CASGRDFRTQYF | . | . | TRBJ2-5 | TRBV28
TGCGCCAGCAGCCCCCTAGCGGGGGGGCAGGGTAACATTCAGTACTTC | CASSPLAGGQGNIQYF | . | TRBD2 | TRBJ2-4 | TRBV5-1
TGTGCCAGCAGTTTATTTCGACAGCCCTGGGGTGGCTACACCTTC | CASSLFRQPWGGYTF | . | . | TRBJ1-2 | TRBV27
TGTGCCAGCAGCCCAGTGGCGGCAGGAACTAACTATGGCTACACCTTC | CASSPVAAGTNYGYTF | few | . | TRBJ1-2 | TRBV5-4
TGTGCCAGCCGGGGGGGGTATGAGACTGAAGCTTTCTTT | CASRGGYETEAFF | . | . | TRBJ1-1 | TRBV18
TGTGCCAGCAGCTGGGAGACTAGCGGGGGCACAGATACGCAGTATTTT | CASSWETSGGTDTQYF | . | TRBD2 | TRBJ2-3 | TRBV5-6
TGTGCCAGCTCACCATTTCAGGGAACGACAACTAATGAAAAACTGTTTTTT | CASSPFQGTTTNEKLFF | . | . | TRBJ1-4 | TRBV18
TGTGCCAGCTCACCGGGAAGGGGGGACATTCAGTACTTC | CASSPGRGDIQYF | few | . | TRBJ2-4 | TRBV18
TGTGCCAGCAGTTACCCTAGGGGGGGTGGAGATACGCAGTATTTT | CASSYPRGGGDTQYF | . | . | TRBJ2-3 | TRBV6-5
TGTGCCAGCAGCTTAAGAGGTGGCGAAAAACTGTTTTTT | CASSLRGGEKLFF | . | . | TRBJ1-4 | TRBV7-9